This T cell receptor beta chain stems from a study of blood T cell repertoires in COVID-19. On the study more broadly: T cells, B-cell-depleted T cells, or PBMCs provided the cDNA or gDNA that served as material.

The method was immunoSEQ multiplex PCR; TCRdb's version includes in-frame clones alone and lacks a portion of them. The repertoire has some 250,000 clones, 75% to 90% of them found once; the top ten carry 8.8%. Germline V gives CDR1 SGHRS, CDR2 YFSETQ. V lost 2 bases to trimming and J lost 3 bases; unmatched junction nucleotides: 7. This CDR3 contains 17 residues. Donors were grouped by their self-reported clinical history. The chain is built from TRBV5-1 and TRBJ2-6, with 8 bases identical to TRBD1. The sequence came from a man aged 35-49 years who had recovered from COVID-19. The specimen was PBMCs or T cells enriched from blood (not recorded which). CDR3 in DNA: TGCGCCAGCAGCTTCGGGCAGGGGGCCTTTGGGGCCAACGTCCTGACTTTC. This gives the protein CASSFGQGAFGANVLTF.